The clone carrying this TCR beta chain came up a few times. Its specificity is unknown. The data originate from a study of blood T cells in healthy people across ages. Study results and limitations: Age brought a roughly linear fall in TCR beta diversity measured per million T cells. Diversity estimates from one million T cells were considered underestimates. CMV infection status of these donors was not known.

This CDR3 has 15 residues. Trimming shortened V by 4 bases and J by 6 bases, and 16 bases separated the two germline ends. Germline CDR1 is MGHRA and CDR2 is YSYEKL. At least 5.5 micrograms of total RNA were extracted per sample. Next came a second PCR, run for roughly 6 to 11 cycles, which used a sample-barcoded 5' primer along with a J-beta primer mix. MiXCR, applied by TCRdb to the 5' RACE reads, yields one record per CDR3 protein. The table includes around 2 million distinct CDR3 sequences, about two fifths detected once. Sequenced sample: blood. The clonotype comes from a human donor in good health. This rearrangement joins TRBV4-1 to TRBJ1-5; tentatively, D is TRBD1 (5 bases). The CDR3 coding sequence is TGCGCCAGCAGCCCCACGGGGGGTAAGGGTCAGCCCCAGCATTTT. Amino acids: CASSPTGGKGQPQHF.